This record covers a single T cell receptor (beta chain). The antigen remains unidentified. Germline-derived CDR1 and CDR2 are SNHLY and FYNNEI. V gave up 5 bases and J gave up 5 bases, with 12 bases separating them. This CDR3 has 13 residues. This entry is derived from a study of identical twins. TCRdb independently ran MiXCR on the 5' RACE reads; one entry per CDR3 protein. The sample consists of 460,000 or so distinct CDR3 sequences, 13% to 15% of them appearing once. Notes on the study in general: Invariant cells of the MAIT and iNKT types might have partly distorted the zero-insertion analyses. Models came in too low on out-of-frame TCR alpha sharing in monozygotic twins.

Only healthy Caucasians were enrolled as donors. This sample also belongs to another study, concerning yellow fever vaccine responses in identical twins.

Sequenced: CD4+ T cells sorted from blood. This sequence originates from a woman younger than 30 in good health. V gene TRBV2 combines with J gene TRBJ2-5; weak D call: TRBD2 (5 bases). The CDR3 sequence is CASSSYRGETQYF. CDR3 in DNA: TGTGCCAGCAGTTCTTACAGAGGGGAGACCCAGTACTTC.